Below are 25 T cell receptor beta chains sequenced from a single sample in a study of blood T cells in healthy people across ages. Through a sample-barcoded 5' primer and a J-beta primer mix, a second PCR was run for roughly 6 to 12 cycles. TCRdb passed the 5' RACE reads through MiXCR, listing each CDR3 protein once. In the table there are about 1.1 million distinct CDR3 sequences, roughly two fifths of which are singletons. The sample comprised blood. The receptors stem from a man younger than 30 in good health.

This rearrangement joins TRBV4-3 to TRBJ2-1; D might be TRBD2 (5 bases). V gave up 1 base and J gave up 6 bases, with 22 bases separating them. The germline gives CDR1 LGHNA, CDR2 YSLEER. The CDR3 covers 18 residues. The CDR3 DNA reads TGCGCCAGCAGCCAAGTCTTGGGAGTCGTGCCGGCTCCCAATGAGCAGTTCTTC. Amino acids: CASSQVLGVVPAPNEQFF.

This chain connects TRBV12-3 or TRBV12-4 to TRBJ1-3; TRBD1 is a possible D gene (6 bases). V was shortened by 5 bases and J by 2 bases, with 16 bases between the two germline ends. This CDR3 region has 16 residues. CDR3 region: CASSEHGGTAGNTIYF. Here the CDR3 DNA reads TGTGCCAGCAGTGAACACGGGGGCACGGCTGGAAACACCATATATTTT.

This chain uses TRBV4-3 with TRBJ2-1; D might be TRBD2 (5 bases). Trimming left V 2 bases short and J 8 bases short, with 16 bases between. CDR1 LGHNA and CDR2 YSLEER come from the germline V gene. The CDR3 runs to 15 residues. The CDR3 bases are TGCGCCAGCAGCCAATCCCAACCGGGGAGTGATGAGCAGTTCTTC. This sequence encodes CASSQSQPGSDEQFF.

V usage is TRBV20-1 and J usage is TRBJ2-1, with D possibly matching TRBD1 (6 bases). Judging by the DNA end, TRBJ2-7 fits better; the J call may be wrong. Germline lookup yields CDR1 DFQATT and CDR2 SNEGSKA (reference sequence). The CDR3 runs 16 residues. The CDR3: CSARDHLGALYNEQYF. The CDR3, as DNA: TGCAGTGCTAGAGATCATCTGGGGGCCCTCTACAATGAGCAGTACTTC.

This chain uses TRBV7-9 with TRBJ1-2; tentative D call: TRBD1 (5 bases). This CDR3 has 15 residues. Trimming left V 1 base short and J 6 bases short, with 15 bases between. In germline, CDR1 is SEHNR, CDR2 FQNEAQ (reference sequence). The CDR3 region has the DNA TGTGCCAGCAGCTTAGGGGGGACCCCGCGGGATGGCTACACCTTC. Residues: CASSLGGTPRDGYTF. Based on the CDR3 plus reference TRBV7-9 and TRBJ1-2, the full variable domain is DTGVSQNPRHKITKRGQNVTFRCDPISEHNRLYWYRQTLGQGPEFLTYFQNEAQLEKSRLLSDRFSAERPKGSFSTLEIQRTEQGDSAMYLCASSLGGTPRDGYTFGSGTRLTVV.

This chain connects TRBV20-1 to TRBJ1-6; D may be TRBD1 (6 bases). CDR1 and CDR2 from the germline V gene are DFQATT and SNEGSKA (reference sequence). This CDR3 comprises 16 residues. Trimming stripped 2 bases from V and 3 bases from J, with 14 bases between. CDR3 sequence reads: CSARRGETDYNSPLHF. Here the CDR3 DNA reads TGCAGTGCTAGAAGGGGGGAAACTGACTATAATTCACCCCTCCACTTT.

The J gene is TRBJ2-7, the V gene TRBV20-1; 9 bases agree with TRBD1. This CDR3 spans 13 amino acids. CDR1 and CDR2 (germline): DFQATT, SNEGSKA (reference sequence). The V and J ends lost 6 bases and 1 base, in that order; junction bases with no gene match: 4. This chain's CDR3 is CSAAGTGSYEQYF. CDR3 sequence (DNA): TGCAGTGCAGCCGGGACAGGGTCCTACGAGCAGTACTTC.

This chain connects TRBV4-2 to TRBJ1-2; D is perhaps TRBD1 (5 bases). CDR1 and CDR2 (germline): LGHNA, YNFKEQ. V was cut by 0 bases and J by 11 bases, with 22 bases left in between. CDR3 size: 16 residues. The CDR3 nucleotides are TGTGCCAGCAGCCAAGATCAGAGCGAAGACAGTCTAGGTTACACCTTC. It specifies CASSQDQSEDSLGYTF.

The V and J genes are TRBV29-1 and TRBJ1-1, with D perhaps matching TRBD1 (6 bases). The length of the CDR3 is 14 residues. Trimming pared 3 bases from V and 0 bases from J, leaving 11 bases between. From germline, CDR1 is SQVTM and CDR2 ANQGSEA. CDR3 loop: CSVDPGHMNTEAFF. CDR3 bases: TGCAGCGTTGACCCGGGACATATGAACACTGAAGCTTTCTTT.

The CDR3 spells CASSSDDHATNEKLFF. DNA of the CDR3: TGTGCCAGCAGCTCAGACGACCATGCAACTAATGAAAAACTGTTTTTT. The chain combines TRBV7-9 with TRBJ1-4; D is unclear. Germline CDR1 reads SEHNR; CDR2 reads FQNEAQ (reference sequence). The CDR3 contains 16 residues. V was shortened by 4 bases and J by 0 bases, with 12 bases between the two germline ends. Looking up the rest from reference TRBV7-9 and TRBJ1-4 gives the full variable domain: DTGVSQNPRHKITKRGQNVTFRCDPISEHNRLYWYRQTLGQGPEFLTYFQNEAQLEKSRLLSDRFSAERPKGSFSTLEIQRTEQGDSAMYLCASSSDDHATNEKLFFGSGTQLSVL.

This clonotype has more than one count but fewer than ten. The V and J genes are TRBV5-1 and TRBJ2-3; TRBD2 is a possible D gene (6 bases). The V and J ends lost 3 bases and 2 bases respectively, with 13 bases between them. CDR1 is SGHRS and CDR2 is YFSETQ in the germline V gene. The CDR3 consists of 15 residues. The CDR3 is CASSSDYKTTDTQYF. The CDR3 DNA reads as TGCGCCAGCAGCTCGGACTACAAAACCACAGATACGCAGTATTTT.

The genes are TRBV3-1 and TRBJ1-1; no reliable D call. The V gene's germline CDR1 is LGHDT and CDR2 YNNKEL (reference sequence). Trimming took 1 base from V and 5 from J, leaving 11 bases between them. The CDR3 spans 14 residues. For the CDR3, the DNA is TGTGCCAGCAGCCAAGTATCGGCGGCGACTGAAGCTTTCTTT. Amino acids: CASSQVSAATEAFF.

This clonotype was seen a handful of times. This chain connects TRBV20-1 to TRBJ1-2; 7 positions agree with TRBD1. CDR1 is DFQATT and CDR2 is SNEGSKA in the germline V gene (reference sequence). The V and J ends lost 4 bases and 2 bases, in that order; junction bases with no gene match: 13. The CDR3 is made up of 16 amino acids. The CDR3 nucleotides read TGCAGTGCTAAAGCCTCCGGGACAGCACTAAACTATGGCTACACCTTC. Translating gives CSAKASGTALNYGYTF.

This chain joins TRBV6-1 and TRBJ1-2; the D is unclear. The V gene's germline CDR1 is MNHNS and CDR2 SASEGT. The CDR3 runs to 15 residues. Trimming left V 4 bases short and J 0 bases short, with 12 bases between. CDR3 sequence (DNA): TGTGCCAGCAGTGGACCGCAGACCCCTAACTATGGCTACACCTTC. Amino acids: CASSGPQTPNYGYTF.

This chain uses TRBV18 with TRBJ1-6, with D unclear. V lost 2 bases to trimming and J lost 5 bases, with 10 bases between them. The CDR3 is made up of 15 amino acids. Germline CDR1 and CDR2: KGHSH and LQKENI. The CDR3 here is CASSPAAGDNSPLHF. Written as DNA, the CDR3 is TGTGCCAGCTCACCAGCGGCCGGAGATAATTCACCCCTCCACTTT.

This chain uses TRBV24-1 with TRBJ2-6, with unresolved D. This CDR3 comprises 14 residues. CDR1 is KGHDR, CDR2 SFDVKD, per germline. V lost 5 bases and J lost 5, with 9 bases in between. This CDR3 reads CATSVRKWANVLTF. CDR3 bases: TGTGCCACCAGTGTCCGCAAGTGGGCCAACGTCCTGACTTTC.

Only one count was recorded for this clonotype. V and J are TRBV28 and TRBJ2-4, with unresolved D. Germline V gene data show CDR1 as MDHEN and CDR2 as SYDVKM. Trimming pared 2 bases from V and 7 bases from J, leaving 15 bases between. The CDR3 totals 15 residues. CDR3 region: CASSLRSGVRNIQYF. CDR3 sequence (DNA): TGTGCCAGCAGTTTAAGATCTGGGGTGAGGAACATTCAGTACTTC.

This chain links TRBV10-3 with TRBJ2-2, with D perhaps matching TRBD1 (6 bases). CDR3 length: 15 residues. Germline CDR1 reads ENHRY; CDR2 reads SYGVKD. The germline V and J ends were trimmed by 7 bases and 4 bases, with 16 bases remaining between them. CDR3 coding DNA: TGTGCCATCAAGGGTAGGGGGACGGCCACCGGGGAGCTGTTTTTT. Amino acids: CAIKGRGTATGELFF.

This chain connects TRBV4-1 to TRBJ2-1; 12 bases map to TRBD2. The CDR3 runs to 17 residues. Germline lookup yields CDR1 MGHRA and CDR2 YSYEKL. V dropped 4 bases and J dropped 0; count of bases not matched to a gene: 4. In DNA, the CDR3 is TGCGCCAGCAGCCCCTGGACTAGCGGGGCCTCCTACAATGAGCAGTTCTTC. This gives the protein CASSPWTSGASYNEQFF.

The rearrangement links TRBV7-6 to TRBJ2-5; no firm D call. The CDR3 sequence is 15 residues long. Trimming pared 2 bases from V and 1 base from J, leaving 11 bases between. Germline-derived CDR1 and CDR2 are SGHVS and FNYEAQ. Here the CDR3 DNA reads TGTGCCAGCAGCTTAACCCTCCTATTCCAAGAGACCCAGTACTTC. Protein product: CASSLTLLFQETQYF.

The chain combines TRBV5-4 with TRBJ2-3; no reliable D call. This CDR3 is 16 amino acids long. Germline CDR1 reads SGHNT; CDR2 reads YYREEE (reference sequence). Trimming took 1 base from V and 1 from J, leaving 13 bases between them. The CDR3 loop reads CASSLRLETRTDTQYF. The CDR3 bases are TGTGCCAGCAGCTTGAGATTGGAAACTCGCACAGATACGCAGTATTTT. Full variable domain (remainder filled in from reference TRBV5-4 and TRBJ2-3): ETGVTQSPTHLIKTRGQQVTLRCSSQSGHNTVSWYQQALGQGPQFIFQYYREEENGRGNFPPRFSGLQFPNYSSELNVNALELDDSALYLCASSLRLETRTDTQYFGPGTRLTVL.

This chain connects TRBV11-2 to TRBJ2-3; D is uncertain. V was shortened by 3 bases and J by 6 bases, with 7 bases between the two germline ends. The CDR3 is made up of 12 amino acids. Per germline, CDR1 SGHAT and CDR2 FQNNGV. In nucleotides, the CDR3 is TGTGCCAGCAGCTTCCACTGGGATACGCAGTATTTT. It specifies CASSFHWDTQYF.

This clonotype was seen a few times. The rearrangement links TRBV28 to TRBJ2-5; possibly TRBD1 for D (6 bases). The CDR3 is 14 amino acids. The ends were cut back, 1 base at V and 1 base at J, with 7 bases in the middle. Germline loops: CDR1 MDHEN, CDR2 SYDVKM. DNA for the CDR3: TGTGCCAGCAGTTTATACAGGGCCCAAGAGACCCAGTACTTC. Amino acid sequence: CASSLYRAQETQYF.

This clonotype has just a few counts. The chain links TRBV25-1 to TRBJ2-5; 7 bases agree with TRBD2. Germline loops: CDR1 MGHDK, CDR2 SYGVNS. The CDR3 is 14 residues long. Trimming removed 2 bases from V and 3 bases from J; junction bases left unmatched: 3. This chain's CDR3 is CASSEMGGEETQYF. The CDR3, as DNA: TGTGCCAGCAGTGAAATGGGGGGGGAAGAGACCCAGTACTTC.

This clonotype was seen repeatedly, ten times or more. The V gene is TRBV29-1, the J gene TRBJ2-4, with 7 bases aligning to TRBD1. Germline V gene data show CDR1 as SQVTM and CDR2 as ANQGSEA. CDR3 length equals 13 residues. V lost 6 bases to trimming and J lost 1 base; unmatched junction nucleotides: 3. The CDR3 region has the DNA TGCAGCGTGACAGGGCGTGCCAAAAACATTCAGTACTTC. Translating gives CSVTGRAKNIQYF.